These 8 T cell receptor beta chains were all obtained from the same sample, sequenced in a study of blood T cell repertoires in COVID-19. Data came from immunoSEQ multiplex PCR; TCRdb stores just in-frame clones and leaves some out. The sample has 80,000 to 100,000 clones; 86% are singletons. Input material: peripheral blood. Receptors originate from a man in his fifties with acute or convalescent COVID-19.

This sequence joins TRBV5-4 and TRBJ2-1; the D gene is possibly TRBD2 (6 bases). Germline V gene lookup returns CDR1 SGHNT and CDR2 YYREEE (reference sequence). V was pared by 3 bases and J by 0 bases, with 13 bases between. The CDR3 loop spans 16 amino acids. CDR3 amino acids: CASSSFGGISYNEQFF. The CDR3 bases are TGTGCCAGCAGCTCCTTCGGCGGGATCTCCTACAATGAGCAGTTCTTC.

CDR3 loop: CASSLILGTGGYEQYF. The CDR3 DNA reads TGTGCCAGCAGCTTGATACTCGGGACAGGAGGCTACGAGCAGTACTTC. The chain links TRBV11-3 to TRBJ2-7, with 8 bases fitting TRBD1. In germline, CDR1 is SGHNT, CDR2 YENEEA. After removal of 3 bases from V and 3 bases from J, the junction contained 10 bases not matched to a gene. This CDR3 has 16 residues.

This clone has just one count. J is TRBJ2-1 and V is TRBV7-9; no definite D call. V lost 2 bases to trimming and J lost 4 bases, with 6 bases between them. The CDR3 is made up of 13 amino acids. Germline assignment: CDR1 SEHNR and CDR2 FQNEAQ (reference sequence). The CDR3 spells CASSLFLYNEQFF. In nucleotides, the CDR3 is TGTGCCAGCAGCTTATTCTTGTACAATGAGCAGTTCTTC.

This clone was picked up a small number of times. CDR3 in amino acids: CASSSQGAVDYGYTF. The CDR3, as DNA: TGTGCCAGCAGCTCCCAGGGGGCAGTCGACTATGGCTACACCTTC. The rearrangement uses TRBV7-9 and TRBJ1-2; 8 nucleotides line up with TRBD1. Losses at the gene ends were 4 bases for V and 3 bases for J; bases not matched to a gene: 7. The germline CDR1 and CDR2 sequences are SEHNR and FQNEAQ (reference sequence). CDR3 length: 15 residues.

The chain employs TRBV19 and TRBJ2-7; 10 nucleotides align to TRBD1. The CDR3 is 13 amino acids. Germline loops: CDR1 LNHDA, CDR2 SQIVND (reference sequence). Trimming took 4 bases from V and 7 from J; bases not matched to a gene: 4. The CDR3 DNA sequence: TGTGCCAGTAGTACCCGGGACAGGGGAGAGCAGTACTTC. Protein: CASSTRDRGEQYF.

The rearrangement uses TRBV20-1 and TRBJ1-2; D uncertain. V dropped 5 bases and J dropped 0 bases, with 4 bases sitting between them. This CDR3 is built from 11 residues. CDR1 and CDR2 from the germline V gene are DFQATT and SNEGSKA (reference sequence). DNA for the CDR3: TGCAGTGCTCAGTCTAACTATGGCTACACCTTC. It yields the protein CSAQSNYGYTF.

There are a few counts of this clone. V gene TRBV24-1 combines with J gene TRBJ2-2, with 12 bases fitting TRBD1. The CDR3 loop spans 18 amino acids. CDR1 is KGHDR and CDR2 is SFDVKD in the germline V gene. Trimming cost V 1 base and J 5 bases; bases outside gene matches: 7. In DNA, the CDR3 is TGTGCCACCAGTGATTTAGGGACAGGGGGCGCCAGGACCGGGGAGCTGTTTTTT. Encoded protein: CATSDLGTGGARTGELFF.

This chain connects TRBV19 to TRBJ2-7, with unresolved D. Germline values: CDR1 LNHDA, CDR2 SQIVND (reference sequence). This CDR3 spans 13 amino acids. V was trimmed by 1 base and J by 0 bases, leaving 4 bases between them. The CDR3 loop reads CASSIGHSYEQYF. The CDR3 bases are TGTGCCAGTAGTATAGGACACTCCTACGAGCAGTACTTC.